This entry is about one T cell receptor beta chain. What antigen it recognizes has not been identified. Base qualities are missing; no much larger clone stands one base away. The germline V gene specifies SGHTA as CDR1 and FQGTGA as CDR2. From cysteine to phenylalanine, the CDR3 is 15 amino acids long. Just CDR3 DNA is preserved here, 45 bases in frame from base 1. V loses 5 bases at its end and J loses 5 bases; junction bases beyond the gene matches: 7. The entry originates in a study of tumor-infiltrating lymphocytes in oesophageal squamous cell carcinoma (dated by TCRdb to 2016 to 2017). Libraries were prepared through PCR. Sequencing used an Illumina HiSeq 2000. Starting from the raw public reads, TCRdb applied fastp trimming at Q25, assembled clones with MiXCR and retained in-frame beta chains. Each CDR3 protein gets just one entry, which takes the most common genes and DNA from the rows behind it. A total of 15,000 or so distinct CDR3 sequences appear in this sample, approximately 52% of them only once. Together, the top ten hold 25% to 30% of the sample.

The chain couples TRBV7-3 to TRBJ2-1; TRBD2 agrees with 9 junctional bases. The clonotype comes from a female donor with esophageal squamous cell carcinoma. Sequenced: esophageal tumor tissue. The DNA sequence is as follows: TGTGCCAGCAGCCTGAGAGGCGGGAGGGACAATGAGCAGTTCTTC. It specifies CASSLRGGRDNEQFF.